This paragraph reports one T cell receptor (beta chain). This sample was included in a study of shared clonotypes between healthy human individuals. Study-wide background: The study drew on two women and a few men aged 18 to 49 as donors.

V shed 3 bases and J shed 8 bases, with 10 bases lying between them. Germline-derived CDR1 and CDR2 are MNHEY and SMNVEV (reference sequence). The CDR3 consists of 13 residues. CD4+ cells yielded CD45RA+ naive and CD45RA-negative memory subsets. Sequencing was performed with immunoSEQ multiplex PCR; in TCRdb, only in-frame clones are kept and a portion is missing. Of about 1 million clones in the sample, 65% to 75% are singletons; the top ten hold roughly 1.5%. This clonotype was obtained from a man between 18 and 35 years old in good health. Sequenced sample: memory CD4+ T cells sorted from blood. Documented subset: CD45RA-negative fraction. This chain joins TRBV27 and TRBJ2-2; tentative D call: TRBD2 (6 bases). The CDR3 loop reads CASSFRDSGELFF. CDR3 DNA: TGTGCCAGCAGTTTCAGGGACTCTGGGGAGCTGTTTTTT.